The 26 T cell receptor beta chains below come from one sample, sequenced in a study of blood T cell repertoires in COVID-19. Clones were sequenced by immunoSEQ multiplex PCR, and TCRdb holds only the in-frame ones, with some missing. The sample holds 200,000 to 250,000 clones; 90% to 95% are singletons and the top ten take 1.5% to 2%. What was sequenced was PBMCs or T cells enriched from blood (not recorded which). These receptors came from a woman between 18 and 29 years old who had recovered from COVID-19.

The J gene is TRBJ2-3, the V gene TRBV2; no clear D gene. CDR3 length equals 11 residues. Trimming left V 4 bases short and J 5 bases short, with 4 bases between. Germline V gives CDR1 SNHLY, CDR2 FYNNEI. In DNA form, the CDR3 reads TGTGCCAGCAGTGGCGAAGATACGCAGTATTTT. Protein: CASSGEDTQYF.

The chain couples TRBV3-1 (or the pseudogene TRBV3-2) to TRBJ1-5, with 7 bases lining up with TRBD1. After removal of 2 bases from V and 11 bases from J, the junction contained 18 bases not matched to a gene. Germline V gene data show CDR1 as LGHDT and CDR2 as YNNKEL (reference sequence). This CDR3 is 17 amino acids long. This CDR3 reads CASSQSFGQGVFLAQHF. The CDR3 DNA reads TGTGCCAGCAGCCAAAGCTTTGGGCAGGGGGTTTTCCTGGCCCAGCATTTT.

The chain carries TRBV11-3 and TRBJ2-5, with 9 bases fitting TRBD2. Trimming cost V 0 bases and J 2 bases; bases outside gene matches: 1. The CDR3 consists of 15 residues. Germline-derived CDR1 and CDR2 are SGHNT and YENEEA. DNA of the CDR3: TGTGCCAGCAGCTTAGAGCTAGCGGGGCAAGAGACCCAGTACTTC. It encodes CASSLELAGQETQYF.

The chain recombines TRBV4-3 with TRBJ1-1, with a tentative D call TRBD1 (6 bases). Germline V gene lookup returns CDR1 LGHNA and CDR2 YSLEER. This CDR3 contains 15 residues. V lost 5 bases, J lost 4 bases, and 17 bases lay in between. CDR3 nucleotides: TGCGCCAGCAGCGTAAATTACAGGGACGGCACTGAAGCTTTCTTT. Amino acid sequence: CASSVNYRDGTEAFF.

This sequence joins TRBV25-1 and TRBJ2-1; tentative D call: TRBD2 (7 bases). The CDR3 is 17 amino acids. CDR1 MGHDK and CDR2 SYGVNS come from the germline V gene. The V and J ends lost 0 bases and 9 bases respectively, with 21 bases between them. CDR3 coding DNA: TGTGCCAGCAGTGAATATGGGGGGGCCCCCCGGAGAGGTGAGCAGTTCTTC. Translating gives CASSEYGGAPRRGEQFF.

A single count supports this clone. V is TRBV7-3 and J is TRBJ2-5; 7 bases fit TRBD1. The CDR3 is made up of 15 amino acids. The V segment lost 4 bases and the J segment 1 base; nucleotides outside the gene matches: 6. The germline gives CDR1 SGHTA, CDR2 FQGTGA. The CDR3 sequence: CASSSTTGSQETQYF. CDR3 sequence (DNA): TGTGCCAGCAGCTCTACGACAGGGTCCCAAGAGACCCAGTACTTC.

The chain carries TRBV7-9 and TRBJ1-1, with D unclear. V shed 1 base and J shed 4 bases, with 7 bases lying between them. CDR1 and CDR2 from the germline V gene are SEHNR and FQNEAQ (reference sequence). The CDR3 runs 13 residues. The CDR3 bases are TGTGCCAGCAGCTTAGAAGGACTCACTGAAGCTTTCTTT. It is translated as CASSLEGLTEAFF. Based on the CDR3 plus reference TRBV7-9 and TRBJ1-1, the full variable domain is DTGVSQNPRHKITKRGQNVTFRCDPISEHNRLYWYRQTLGQGPEFLTYFQNEAQLEKSRLLSDRFSAERPKGSFSTLEIQRTEQGDSAMYLCASSLEGLTEAFFGQGTRLTVV.

The J gene is TRBJ1-2, the V gene TRBV6-5, with D perhaps matching TRBD1 (6 bases). Between the trimmed V and J ends, which lost 6 bases and 0 bases, there was a span of 11 bases. The CDR3 has 14 amino acids. Germline V CDR1 and CDR2: MNHEY, SVGAGI. This chain's CDR3 is CASRPTGTNYGYTF. The CDR3, as DNA: TGTGCCAGCAGGCCGACAGGAACTAACTATGGCTACACCTTC.

V and J are TRBV5-4 and TRBJ2-3, with D tentatively TRBD1 (8 bases). CDR1 SGHNT and CDR2 YYREEE come from the germline V gene (reference sequence). The CDR3 is 18 residues long. V lost 2 bases, J lost 4 bases, and 23 bases lay in between. The DNA of the CDR3 is TGTGCCAGCAGCTTCATTCGGGTAACAGGGGGAGGGGCAGATACGCAGTATTTT. Translating gives CASSFIRVTGGGADTQYF.

This sequence joins TRBV28 and TRBJ1-1, with a weak D call TRBD1 (6 bases). The CDR3 spans 14 residues. V was trimmed by 3 bases and J by 3 bases, leaving 11 bases between them. Germline CDR1 is MDHEN and CDR2 is SYDVKM. CDR3 coding DNA: TGTGCCAGCAGTTTTGCCTCAGGGGACACTGAAGCTTTCTTT. This encodes CASSFASGDTEAFF.

This chain joins TRBV18 and TRBJ1-1, with D tentatively TRBD1 (5 bases). Between the trimmed V and J ends, which lost 2 bases and 5 bases, there was a span of 18 bases. Germline CDR1 and CDR2: KGHSH and LQKENI. CDR3 size: 16 residues. CDR3 in amino acids: CASSPKVPSAGTEAFF. CDR3 bases: TGTGCCAGCTCACCAAAAGTCCCAAGCGCAGGGACTGAAGCTTTCTTT.

This chain connects TRBV5-4 to TRBJ2-1; 7 bases match TRBD2. This CDR3 is 15 amino acids long. Germline trimming cut 4 bases from V and 4 bases from J; bases unmatched to any gene: 8. Germline CDR1 and CDR2: SGHNT and YYREEE (reference sequence). The CDR3 protein is CASSGALAEYNEQFF. As DNA, the CDR3 is TGTGCCAGCAGCGGGGCGCTAGCGGAATACAATGAGCAGTTCTTC. Supplemented by reference TRBV5-4 and TRBJ2-1, the full variable domain reads ETGVTQSPTHLIKTRGQQVTLRCSSQSGHNTVSWYQQALGQGPQFIFQYYREEENGRGNFPPRFSGLQFPNYSSELNVNALELDDSALYLCASSGALAEYNEQFFGPGTRLTVL.

The V and J genes are TRBV27 and TRBJ2-7; 7 nucleotides line up with TRBD1. Germline CDR1 MNHEY, CDR2 SMNVEV (reference sequence). The CDR3 sequence is 13 residues long. V was pared by 9 bases and J by 4 bases, with 9 bases of the junction left unmatched. For the CDR3, the DNA is TGTGCCAGTCGAGACAGGGTTGGGTACGAGCAGTACTTC. Translated: CASRDRVGYEQYF.

The chain carries TRBV9 and TRBJ2-7; possibly TRBD2 for D (6 bases). CDR3 length: 15 amino acids. Germline V gives CDR1 SGDLS, CDR2 YYNGEE. Trimming took 0 bases from V and 0 from J, leaving 10 bases between them. The CDR3 spells CASSVGAGSSYEQYF. The DNA of the CDR3 is TGTGCCAGCAGCGTAGGGGCGGGGAGCTCCTACGAGCAGTACTTC. Filled out from reference TRBV9 and TRBJ2-7, the complete variable domain reads DSGVTQTPKHLITATGQRVTLRCSPRSGDLSVYWYQQSLDQGLQFLIQYYNGEERAKGNILERFSAQQFPDLHSELNLSSLELGDSALYFCASSVGAGSSYEQYFGPGTRLTVT.

This rearrangement joins TRBV18 to TRBJ1-1; 7 nucleotides agree with TRBD1. J lost 5 bases, V lost 2 bases, and 5 bases had no gene match. Germline V gives CDR1 KGHSH, CDR2 LQKENI. The CDR3 extends over 14 amino acids. The CDR3 spells CASSPELQGTEAFF. CDR3 nucleotides: TGTGCCAGCTCACCAGAGTTACAGGGGACTGAAGCTTTCTTT.

V usage is TRBV6-5 and J usage is TRBJ1-2, with no clear D. CDR1 MNHEY and CDR2 SVGAGI come from the germline V gene. Trimming took off 2 bases at V and 10 bases at J, with 17 bases between the two ends. The length of the CDR3 is 14 residues. The CDR3 spells CASSYPIDNVSYTF. The DNA of the CDR3 is TGTGCCAGCAGTTACCCGATTGACAACGTCTCCTACACCTTC.

The V gene is TRBV11-3, the J gene TRBJ1-1, with D uncertain. The CDR3 is 12 residues long. CDR1 and CDR2 (germline): SGHNT, YENEEA. Trimming removed 1 base from V and 14 bases from J, with 14 bases in between. The CDR3 DNA reads TGTGCCAGCAGCTTAGCTAGAGAAGTCCGCTTCTTT. Its protein product is CASSLAREVRFF.

About this clone itself: The sample carries other DNA sequences with the same CDR3. The genes are TRBV19 and TRBJ1-2, with no clear D. The CDR3 runs 12 residues. Per the germline V gene, CDR1 is LNHDA and CDR2 is SQIVND (reference sequence). Trimming cost V 7 bases and J 2 bases, with 8 bases left between them. The CDR3 DNA reads TGTGCCAGTACGGGATCCAACTATGGCTACACCTTC. Encoded protein: CASTGSNYGYTF.

The V and J genes are TRBV29-1 and TRBJ2-7, with D possibly TRBD1 on 5 matching bases. Germline values: CDR1 SQVTM, CDR2 ANQGSEA. The CDR3 length is 15 residues. Deletions cut 3 bases from V and 0 bases from J, with 15 bases between. As DNA, the CDR3 is TGCAGCGTTGAGGTTTGGAAGGGGCCCTCCTACGAGCAGTACTTC. Translating gives CSVEVWKGPSYEQYF.

This clone was recorded many times. V and J are TRBV5-5 and TRBJ1-4, with 10 bases matching TRBD1. J lost 8 bases, V lost 1 base, and 11 bases had no gene match. Germline-derived CDR1 and CDR2 are SGHKS and YYEKEE (reference sequence). The CDR3 has 17 amino acids. The CDR3 loop is CASSLSPTGTGVEKLFF. The CDR3 coding sequence is TGTGCCAGCAGCTTGAGCCCCACCGGGACAGGGGTAGAAAAACTGTTTTTT.

V usage is TRBV11-3 and J usage is TRBJ2-1; weak D call: TRBD2 (5 bases). Per germline, CDR1 SGHNT and CDR2 YENEEA. The CDR3 covers 15 residues. The V gene lost 1 base and the J gene lost 3 bases, with 10 bases spanning the gap. The CDR3 DNA follows: TGTGCCAGCAGCTTAGCGTGGGGAGACTACAATGAGCAGTTCTTC. Its translation is CASSLAWGDYNEQFF.

The rearrangement uses TRBV15 and TRBJ2-3; tentative D call: TRBD2 (5 bases). V lost 5 bases, J lost 1 base, and 19 bases lay in between. This CDR3 has 17 amino acids. Germline CDR1 and CDR2: LNHNV and YYDKDF (reference sequence). CDR3 amino acids: CATSSTLSFGGTDTQYF. The CDR3 DNA sequence: TGTGCCACCAGCTCGACCCTAAGTTTCGGGGGCACAGATACGCAGTATTTT.

CDR3 sequence reads: CASSGGGNYNEQFF. The CDR3 region has the DNA TGTGCCAGCTCAGGAGGTGGGAACTACAATGAGCAGTTCTTC. The chain links TRBV28 to TRBJ2-1; a weak D match, TRBD2 (5 bases). The CDR3 has 14 amino acids. The ends were cut back, 8 bases at V and 3 bases at J, with 14 bases in the middle. Germline CDR1 is MDHEN and CDR2 is SYDVKM.

This chain uses TRBV6-1 with TRBJ2-1; 7 nucleotides agree with TRBD1. J was trimmed by 2 bases and V by 3 bases; bases with no gene match: 4. This CDR3 is 15 amino acids long. The germline V gene encodes CDR1 MNHNS and CDR2 SASEGT. The CDR3 loop reads CASSEMTGTYNEQFF. DNA of the CDR3: TGTGCCAGCAGTGAGATGACAGGGACCTACAATGAGCAGTTCTTC.

The chain couples TRBV5-1 to TRBJ1-4; no clear D gene. CDR3 size: 14 residues. The V and J ends lost 4 bases and 5 bases respectively, with 12 bases between them. The germline CDR1 and CDR2 sequences are SGHRS and YFSETQ. CDR3: CASSPDSRNEKLFF. The DNA of the CDR3 is TGCGCCAGCAGCCCCGACTCAAGAAATGAAAAACTGTTTTTT.

This rearrangement joins TRBV5-1 to TRBJ1-2; 11 bases map to TRBD1. The CDR3 contains 13 residues. V lost 3 bases, J lost 8 bases, and 3 bases stayed unmatched. Per germline, CDR1 SGHRS and CDR2 YFSETQ. The CDR3 here is CASSSGQGAGYTF. The CDR3 nucleotides read TGCGCCAGCAGCTCCGGACAGGGGGCCGGCTACACCTTC.